A single sample is the source of the 21 T cell receptor beta chains below, sequenced in a study of naive and memory T cell subsets. The beta constant-region primer was an equimolar mix of two oligonucleotides covering TRBC1 and TRBC2. TCRdb processed the UMI-ligation and nested PCR reads anew with MiXCR; each CDR3 protein has one entry. This sample has 70,000 to 95,000 distinct CDR3 sequences, with 6% to 7.5% found just once. The specimen sequenced was central memory CD4+ T cells from blood. These receptors all stem from a human donor in good health.

The table lists this clonotype with many counts. The rearrangement uses TRBV7-2 and TRBJ1-1; D is uncertain. Germline CDR1 is SGHTA and CDR2 is FQGNSA. The CDR3 is 14 amino acids. Trimming took off 3 bases at V and 2 bases at J, with 10 bases between the two ends. The CDR3: CASSFSVTNTEAFF. The CDR3 DNA reads as TGTGCCAGCAGCTTTTCGGTCACCAACACTGAAGCTTTCTTT.

This clonotype appeared many times. At one boundary the junction diverges from the germline segment, which might be a read error. The CDR3 spells CSAHNPGRVFF. The CDR3 DNA reads as TGCAGTGCCCACAACCCGGGGCGGGTCTTCTTC. V is TRBV20-1 and J is TRBJ2-7, with D perhaps TRBD1 or TRBD2 (5 bases each). The germline CDR1 and CDR2 sequences are DFQATT and SNEGSKA (reference sequence). CDR3 length: 11 amino acids.

This clonotype was observed at least ten times. The V gene is TRBV9, the J gene TRBJ2-5; no definite D call. In germline, CDR1 is SGDLS, CDR2 YYNGEE. This CDR3 has 14 amino acids. The V end lost 4 bases, the J end lost 5 bases, and 15 bases lay between the germline ends. The CDR3 DNA follows: TGTGCCAGCAGCCCCTCGGCCTTCGGTGAGACCCAGTACTTC. It encodes CASSPSAFGETQYF. Together with reference TRBV9 and TRBJ2-5, the CDR3 gives the full variable domain: DSGVTQTPKHLITATGQRVTLRCSPRSGDLSVYWYQQSLDQGLQFLIQYYNGEERAKGNILERFSAQQFPDLHSELNLSSLELGDSALYFCASSPSAFGETQYFGPGTRLLVL.

This clonotype came up many times. CDR3 nucleotides: TGTGCCAGCAGCTTAGGGGTGGGGACAGTCCGGACTGAAGCTTTCTTT. This encodes CASSLGVGTVRTEAFF. V and J are TRBV7-8 and TRBJ1-1, with 7 bases lining up with TRBD1. The ends lost 1 base at V and 5 bases at J; junction bases unmatched: 10. Per germline, CDR1 SGHVS and CDR2 FQNEAQ. The CDR3 length is 16 residues.

There are many counts of this clonotype. The chain carries TRBV7-2 and TRBJ2-2; no definite D call. CDR1 is SGHTA, CDR2 FQGNSA, per germline. With 4 bases removed from V and 2 bases from J, the gap between germline ends came to 8 bases. The CDR3 is 14 residues long. The CDR3 DNA is TGTGCCAGCAGCTCACAATCAAACACCGGGGAGCTGTTTTTT. Residues: CASSSQSNTGELFF.

The V call is TRBV20-1, the J call TRBJ2-3; 13 bases are shared with TRBD2. V gave up 5 bases and J gave up 2 bases; unmatched junction bases: 10. From germline, CDR1 is DFQATT and CDR2 SNEGSKA (reference sequence). The length of the CDR3 is 17 residues. The CDR3 coding sequence is TGCAGTGCTGCCCGGACTAGCGGGGGACAATCCACAGATACGCAGTATTTT. Residues: CSAARTSGGQSTDTQYF.

This clonotype is judged medium-sized. This chain joins TRBV20-1 and TRBJ2-3; D gene unclear. Trimming stripped 4 bases from V and 5 bases from J, with 10 bases between. CDR3 length equals 12 residues. The V gene's germline CDR1 is DFQATT and CDR2 SNEGSKA (reference sequence). CDR3 in amino acids: CSANTDGDTQYF. CDR3 nucleotide sequence: TGCAGTGCTAACACGGATGGAGATACGCAGTATTTT.

As DNA, the CDR3 is TGCGCCAGCAGCTTTGGGGGGCAGGACGAGCAGTACTTC. This gives the protein CASSFGGQDEQYF. The chain is built from TRBV5-1 and TRBJ2-7; D assignment may be TRBD1 or TRBD2 (6 bases each). The CDR3 extends over 13 amino acids. Trimming stripped 2 bases from V and 5 bases from J, with 11 bases between. Germline-derived CDR1 and CDR2 are SGHRS and YFSETQ.

This clonotype was counted at least ten times. The V and J genes are TRBV29-1 and TRBJ1-1; 8 bases map to TRBD1. Germline V lookup: CDR1 SQVTM, CDR2 ANQGSEA. Trimming took 6 bases from V and 1 from J; bases not matched to a gene: 4. The CDR3 extends over 13 amino acids. The CDR3 DNA reads as TGCAGCGTCGCCGGACAGGGGAACACTGAAGCTTTCTTT. This translates into CSVAGQGNTEAFF.

At least ten counts were recorded for this clonotype. This rearrangement joins TRBV12-3 or TRBV12-4 to TRBJ1-5; perhaps TRBD1 as D (6 bases). The V end lost 2 bases, the J end lost 4 bases, and 12 bases lay between the germline ends. The CDR3 spans 15 residues. The CDR3 is CASSLRGQVNQPQHF. The CDR3 DNA reads TGTGCCAGCAGTTTACGGGGACAAGTTAATCAGCCCCAGCATTTT.

The chain links TRBV29-1 to TRBJ2-2; D is undetermined. V was clipped by 3 bases and J by 5 bases, with 10 bases between them. Germline assignment: CDR1 SQVTM and CDR2 ANQGSEA. This CDR3 comprises 13 residues. CDR3 in DNA: TGCAGCGTTGATATTCTAGGTACCGGGGAGCTGTTTTTT. Encoded protein: CSVDILGTGELFF.

The chain combines TRBV6-1 with TRBJ2-7; D may match TRBD1 or TRBD2 (6 bases each). The CDR3 extends over 16 amino acids. Trimming cost V 7 bases and J 8 bases, with 27 bases left between them. Germline CDR1 and CDR2: MNHNS and SASEGT. The CDR3 coding sequence is TGTGCCAGCACCATGGGGGGCTCGGGCCCCGTGGTGAAGCAGTACTTC. Translating it yields CASTMGGSGPVVKQYF.

The chain uses TRBV12-3 or TRBV12-4 and TRBJ2-1; 8 nucleotides align to TRBD2. This CDR3 spans 15 amino acids. The V gene end was trimmed by 2 bases and the J gene end by 9 bases; junction bases not matched to a gene: 9. CDR3 in DNA: TGTGCCAGCAGTTTACGGCTCGGGGGGGGAGGTGAGCAGTTCTTC. It codes for CASSLRLGGGGEQFF.

The chain joins TRBV18 to TRBJ1-1, with a weak D call TRBD1 (5 bases). The germline V and J ends were trimmed by 6 bases and 5 bases, with 16 bases remaining between them. This CDR3 is 14 amino acids long. CDR1 KGHSH and CDR2 LQKENI come from the germline V gene. For the CDR3, the DNA is TGTGCCAGCTCGCCGGCCAGCGAGGGGACTGAAGCTTTCTTT. Amino acids: CASSPASEGTEAFF.

This clonotype was found many times. V and J are TRBV7-2 and TRBJ2-5; 13 bases align to TRBD2. The trim removed 7 bases at V and 1 base at J, leaving 9 bases unmatched. Germline V gene sequence: CDR1 SGHTA, CDR2 FQGNSA. The CDR3 length is 17 residues. CDR3 in amino acids: CASKRLAGGNFQETQYF. CDR3 DNA sequence: TGTGCCAGCAAACGACTAGCGGGGGGAAATTTCCAAGAGACCCAGTACTTC.

This clonotype occurred many times. One junction end does not reproduce the germline sequence, and a read error may be involved. This chain connects TRBV7-2 to TRBJ1-1; no reliable D call. The CDR3 consists of 14 residues. CDR1 and CDR2 (germline): SGHTA, FQGNSA. CDR3 sequence: CASSLADWGRSKAF. DNA of the CDR3: TGTGCCAGCAGCTTAGCGGATTGGGGTCGATCTAAGGCGTTT. Drawing the rest from reference TRBV7-2 and TRBJ1-1, the complete variable domain is GAGVSQSPSNKVTEKGKDVELRCDPISGHTALYWYRQSLGQGLEFLIYFQGNSAPDKSGLPSDRFSAERTGGSVSTLTIQRTQQEDSAVYLCASSLADWGRSKAFGQGTRLTVV.

This clonotype was observed many times. The gene calls are TRBV12-3 or TRBV12-4 and TRBJ1-2; TRBD1 matches at 10 bases. CDR3 length equals 19 residues. V lost 7 bases, J lost 5 bases, and 22 bases stayed unmatched. The CDR3 is CASTKQTGTGAARRYGYTF. The CDR3 DNA sequence: TGTGCCAGCACCAAACAGACCGGGACAGGGGCCGCGAGGAGGTATGGCTACACCTTC.

This clonotype was seen at least ten times. The DNA for the CDR3 is TGTGCCAGCAGCGCGACAGGGGGAAAACAGCCCCAGCATTTT. Translation: CASSATGGKQPQHF. The chain recombines TRBV7-8 with TRBJ1-5; 9 bases are shared with TRBD1. V shed 5 bases, J shed 7 bases, and the junction held 6 bases outside the gene matches. The CDR3 is 14 amino acids. Germline V gives CDR1 SGHVS, CDR2 FQNEAQ. The full variable domain, completed using reference TRBV7-8 and TRBJ1-5, is GAGVSQSPRYKVAKRGQDVALRCDPISGHVSLFWYQQALGQGPEFLTYFQNEAQLDKSGLPSDRFFAERPEGSVSTLKIQRTQQEDSAVYLCASSATGGKQPQHFGDGTRLSIL.

The rearrangement joins TRBV7-7 to TRBJ2-1, with TRBD1 matching over 7 bases. Per germline, CDR1 SSHAT and CDR2 FNYEAQ (reference sequence). J gave up 9 bases and V 6 bases, and 8 bases lay outside the gene matches. The CDR3 has 13 amino acids. CDR3 bases: TGTGCCAGCAGTTACGACAGGGACGGTGAGCAGTTCTTC. As protein: CASSYDRDGEQFF. The full variable domain, its missing parts supplied by reference TRBV7-7 and TRBJ2-1, is GAGVSQSPRYKVTKRGQDVTLRCDPISSHATLYWYQQALGQGPEFLTYFNYEAQPDKSGLPSDRFSAERPEGSISTLTIQRTEQRDSAMYRCASSYDRDGEQFFGPGTRLTVL.

V usage is TRBV19 and J usage is TRBJ2-3; TRBD2 agrees at 10 bases. Per the germline V gene, CDR1 is LNHDA and CDR2 is SQIVND (reference sequence). CDR3 length equals 15 residues. J was trimmed by 5 bases and V by 2 bases; bases with no gene match: 4. CDR3 nucleotides: TGTGCCAGTAGTATAACTAGCGGGACGATAGATACGCAGTATTTT. This codes for CASSITSGTIDTQYF.

Ten or more counts support this clonotype. V gene TRBV3-1 combines with J gene TRBJ1-2, with D unresolved. Between the trimmed V and J ends, which lost 0 bases and 4 bases, there was a span of 9 bases. The germline V gene has CDR1 LGHDT and CDR2 YNNKEL (reference sequence). This CDR3 is 14 amino acids long. The CDR3 spells CASSQDQQGYGYTF. In DNA form, the CDR3 reads TGTGCCAGCAGCCAAGATCAGCAAGGCTATGGCTACACCTTC. The entire variable domain, with the rest obtained from reference TRBV3-1 and TRBJ1-2, is as follows: DTAVSQTPKYLVTQMGNDKSIKCEQNLGHDTMYWYKQDSKKFLKIMFSYNNKELIINETVPNRFSPKSPDKAHLNLHINSLELGDSAVYFCASSQDQQGYGYTFGSGTRLTVV.